The rows below give T cell receptor beta chains drawn from one sample of a study of Ad26.COV2.S vaccination and SARS-CoV-2 variants. The data were produced by immunoSEQ multiplex PCR, yet TCRdb's version contains in-frame clones alone and is incomplete. The table records under 250,000 clones, roughly nine tenths of them present only once. The sample was peripheral blood, taken in a trial of Ad26.COV2.S vaccine versus placebo. Every receptor here comes from a person aged 18-65 years who received the Ad26.COV2.S COVID-19 vaccine or a placebo. The CDR3 runs from the conserved cysteine through the conserved F or W. Fields, in order: V gene, clone size, D gene, J gene, CDR3 protein, CDR3 DNA. The D gene is left open where the match is weak. Only part of the rows carry a size: once, few, many, or a class if the clone is expanded.

V: TRBV4-3; size: -; D: -; J: TRBJ2-3; CDR3: CASSQDPDHTDTQYF; DNA: TGCGCCAGCAGCCAAGATCCGGACCACACAGATACGCAGTATTTT
V: TRBV2; size: -; D: TRBD1; J: TRBJ2-7; CDR3: CASSAQGVTYEQYF; DNA: TGTGCCAGCAGTGCACAGGGGGTAACCTACGAGCAGTACTTC
V: TRBV4-3; size: -; D: TRBD1; J: TRBJ1-2; CDR3: CASSQDLRDRVGYTF; DNA: TGCGCCAGCAGCCAAGATCTTAGGGACAGGGTAGGCTACACCTTC
V: TRBV13; size: -; D: -; J: TRBJ2-2; CDR3: CASSLWGLGTGELFF; DNA: TGTGCCAGCAGCTTGTGGGGGCTGGGAACCGGGGAGCTGTTTTTT
V: TRBV18; size: -; D: -; J: TRBJ2-1; CDR3: CASSLTDGASLVGHEQFF; DNA: TGTGCCAGCTCACTGACGGATGGGGCCAGCCTAGTCGGACATGAGCAGTTCTTC
V: TRBV18; size: -; D: -; J: TRBJ1-4; CDR3: CASSPQGVTNEKLFF; DNA: TGTGCCAGCTCACCACAGGGTGTTACTAATGAAAAACTGTTTTTT
V: TRBV10-3; size: -; D: TRBD1; J: TRBJ2-5; CDR3: CAISGGETGGKETQYF; DNA: TGTGCCATCAGTGGGGGAGAGACAGGGGGAAAAGAGACCCAGTACTTC
V: TRBV7-8; size: -; D: -; J: TRBJ2-1; CDR3: CASSLYFFSNEQFF; DNA: TGTGCCAGCAGCTTGTATTTTTTTTCCAATGAGCAGTTCTTC
V: TRBV7-2; size: once; D: -; J: TRBJ1-6; CDR3: CASSLVEGGPLHF; DNA: TGTGCCAGCAGCTTAGTCGAAGGAGGGCCCCTCCACTTT
V: TRBV7-3; size: -; D: TRBD1; J: TRBJ1-1; CDR3: CASSSLRPDRGLRTEAFF; DNA: TGTGCCAGCAGCTCTCTACGCCCGGACAGGGGGCTTCGCACTGAAGCTTTCTTT
V: TRBV12-3/TRBV12-4; size: -; D: TRBD1; J: TRBJ1-2; CDR3: CASRETGFKGYTF; DNA: TGTGCCAGCAGAGAGACAGGGTTCAAGGGCTACACCTTC
V: TRBV19; size: -; D: -; J: TRBJ2-2; CDR3: CASSIDTRFGGELFF; DNA: TGTGCCAGTAGTATCGATACTAGATTCGGCGGGGAGCTGTTTTTT
V: TRBV7-9; size: -; D: TRBD2; J: TRBJ2-2; CDR3: CASRLAGGSTGELFF; DNA: TGTGCCAGCCGTTTAGCGGGAGGCAGTACCGGGGAGCTGTTTTTT
V: TRBV6-4; size: -; D: -; J: TRBJ2-3; CDR3: CASSEEGGTDTQYF; DNA: TGTGCCAGCAGTGAGGAAGGCGGCACAGATACGCAGTATTTT
V: TRBV27; size: once; D: -; J: TRBJ2-2; CDR3: CASSFSPRRGTGELFF; DNA: TGTGCCAGCAGTTTCTCCCCCCGGCGAGGGACCGGGGAGCTGTTTTTT
V: TRBV5-1; size: -; D: TRBD1; J: TRBJ2-5; CDR3: CASSLEYTGQGLTQYF; DNA: TGCGCCAGCAGCTTGGAGTATACGGGACAGGGGTTAACCCAGTACTTC
V: TRBV25-1; size: -; D: -; J: TRBJ2-7; CDR3: CASSEWSGRGTYEQYF; DNA: TGTGCCAGCAGTGAATGGTCGGGACGGGGTACTTACGAGCAGTACTTC
V: TRBV2; size: -; D: -; J: TRBJ2-5; CDR3: CAAGGGSQETQYF; DNA: TGTGCCGCAGGAGGGGGTAGCCAAGAGACCCAGTACTTC
V: TRBV30; size: once; D: -; J: TRBJ1-6; CDR3: CAWRKGLTRSPLHF; DNA: TGTGCCTGGAGGAAGGGACTTACGAGATCACCCCTCCACTTT
V: TRBV29-1; size: -; D: TRBD1; J: TRBJ1-1; CDR3: CSVGSTGAYTEAFF; DNA: TGCAGCGTTGGGAGCACAGGGGCCTACACTGAAGCTTTCTTT
V: TRBV4-3; size: -; D: -; J: TRBJ1-2; CDR3: CASSQYWDYYGYTF; DNA: TGCGCCAGCAGCCAATACTGGGACTACTATGGCTACACCTTC
V: TRBV3-1/TRBV3-2; size: -; D: -; J: TRBJ1-1; CDR3: CASSPYQGISNTEAFF; DNA: TGTGCCAGCAGCCCATACCAGGGGATCTCTAACACTGAAGCTTTCTTT
V: TRBV19; size: -; D: TRBD2; J: TRBJ2-3; CDR3: CASSIDKGSSGLTDTQYF; DNA: TGTGCCAGTAGTATAGATAAGGGGTCTAGCGGCCTCACAGATACGCAGTATTTT
V: TRBV7-3; size: -; D: -; J: TRBJ2-1; CDR3: CASSLGTRNEQFF; DNA: TGTGCCAGCAGCTTGGGGACGCGCAATGAGCAGTTCTTC
V: TRBV4-3; size: -; D: -; J: TRBJ1-6; CDR3: CASSQRENSPLHF; DNA: TGCGCCAGCAGCCAACGGGAAAATTCACCCCTCCACTTT
V: TRBV5-1; size: -; D: TRBD2; J: TRBJ2-3; CDR3: CASSLIVRTSGTDTQYF; DNA: TGCGCCAGCAGCTTGATCGTTCGGACTAGCGGGACAGATACGCAGTATTTT
V: TRBV2; size: -; D: TRBD1; J: TRBJ2-2; CDR3: CASTLRTGYAGELFF; DNA: TGTGCCAGCACCCTCAGGACAGGGTACGCCGGGGAGCTGTTTTTT
V: TRBV6-6; size: once; D: -; J: TRBJ1-2; CDR3: CASSYSKGNYGYTF; DNA: TGTGCCAGCAGTTACTCGAAAGGGAACTATGGCTACACCTTC
V: TRBV11-2; size: -; D: TRBD2; J: TRBJ2-3; CDR3: CASSLVAGGPADTQYF; DNA: TGTGCCAGCAGCTTAGTAGCGGGAGGGCCGGCAGATACGCAGTATTTT
V: TRBV5-6; size: -; D: TRBD2; J: TRBJ2-1; CDR3: CASSSYAGTSGANEQFF; DNA: TGTGCCAGCAGCTCCTACGCCGGGACTAGCGGGGCCAATGAGCAGTTCTTC
V: TRBV11-2; size: -; D: -; J: TRBJ2-3; CDR3: CASSSSPGEDTQYF; DNA: TGTGCCAGCAGCTCCTCTCCGGGGGAAGATACGCAGTATTTT
V: TRBV10-3; size: -; D: TRBD2; J: TRBJ2-7; CDR3: CAISENSGGARDEQYF; DNA: TGTGCCATCAGTGAGAATAGCGGGGGGGCGCGCGACGAGCAGTACTTC
V: TRBV5-6; size: few; D: TRBD1; J: TRBJ2-3; CDR3: CASSLYVRQGSTDTQYF; DNA: TGTGCCAGCAGTTTATACGTCCGACAGGGGAGCACAGATACGCAGTATTTT
V: TRBV30; size: -; D: -; J: TRBJ1-5; CDR3: CAWSVLGRGNQPQHF; DNA: TGTGCCTGGAGTGTACTGGGCCGAGGGAATCAGCCCCAGCATTTT
V: TRBV7-9; size: once; D: -; J: TRBJ2-1; CDR3: CASSLGGRGQYNEQFF; DNA: TGTGCCAGCAGCTTAGGTGGGCGGGGACAATACAATGAGCAGTTCTTC
V: TRBV5-5; size: -; D: -; J: TRBJ2-3; CDR3: CASSPRAGGTDTQYF; DNA: TGTGCCAGCAGCCCCCGGGCGGGTGGTACAGATACGCAGTATTTT
V: TRBV6-1; size: -; D: -; J: TRBJ1-2; CDR3: CASSESGGFYGYTF; DNA: TGTGCCAGCAGTGAATCGGGGGGGTTCTATGGCTACACCTTC
V: TRBV19; size: -; D: -; J: TRBJ1-2; CDR3: CASSISARGGYTF; DNA: TGTGCCAGTAGTATTTCGGCCCGGGGAGGCTACACCTTC
V: TRBV6-5; size: -; D: -; J: TRBJ2-5; CDR3: CASSSGVVETQYF; DNA: TGTGCCAGCAGCTCTGGGGTGGTGGAGACCCAGTACTTC